These 11 T cell receptor beta chains share one sample of origin, sequenced in a study of T-cell memory formation after mild COVID-19. TCRdb passed the 5' RACE reads through MiXCR, listing each CDR3 protein once. Among around 300,000 distinct CDR3 sequences listed, roughly a fifth were seen once. What was sequenced was PBMCs or a T cell subset sorted from them (not recorded which). These receptors all stem from a man younger than 30 who had mild COVID-19 (a few samples of this study predate the infection). Cell type and time point are not known.

This clonotype was seen a handful of times. CDR3 bases: TGTGCCATCAGTGCGGGACTAGGGGAAGCCTATGAGCAGTTCTTC. Translated, it gives CAISAGLGEAYEQFF. This chain joins TRBV10-3 and TRBJ2-1, with TRBD2 identical over 8 bases. Germline loops: CDR1 ENHRY, CDR2 SYGVKD. Trimming removed 4 bases from V and 8 bases from J; junction bases left unmatched: 10. The CDR3 totals 15 residues.

This clonotype has just a few counts. The chain has TRBV7-9 and TRBJ1-2; D gene uncertain. Germline V gene sequence: CDR1 SEHNR, CDR2 FQNEAQ (reference sequence). V was shortened by 8 bases and J by 0 bases, with 16 bases between the two germline ends. The CDR3 runs 15 residues. The CDR3 reads CASSLPAVTNYGYTF. Here the CDR3 DNA reads TGTGCCAGCTCCCTCCCGGCAGTTACTAACTATGGCTACACCTTC.

Comments on this clonotype: The junction differs from germline at one of its ends, possibly a read error. V usage is TRBV4-1 and J usage is TRBJ2-1, with D hard to call. Germline-derived CDR1 and CDR2 are MGHRA and YSYEKL. The CDR3 sequence is 13 residues long. CDR3 sequence reads: CASSQVERRERFF. The CDR3 DNA reads as TGCGCCAGCAGCCAAGTTGAGCGTCGTGAGCGGTTCTTC.

The chain uses TRBV28 and TRBJ2-6, with TRBD1 matching 8 bases. Looked up from germline, CDR1 is MDHEN and CDR2 is SYDVKM. There are 16 residues in the CDR3. Unmatched junction bases numbered 4, after V lost 2 bases and J lost 4 bases. Here the CDR3 reads CASSLQGAPGANVLTF. The CDR3 DNA follows: TGTGCCAGCAGTTTACAGGGGGCGCCCGGGGCCAACGTCCTGACTTTC.

There are a few counts of this clonotype. The chain couples TRBV24-1 to TRBJ1-5; 8 bases align to TRBD1. Germline-derived CDR1 and CDR2 are KGHDR and SFDVKD. Trimming at V came to 4 bases and at J to 3 bases, leaving 7 bases not matched to a gene. The CDR3 has 16 amino acids. The CDR3 reads CATSDGRQGNNQPQHF. The CDR3 DNA reads as TGTGCCACCAGTGACGGCCGACAGGGGAACAATCAGCCCCAGCATTTT.

The chain employs TRBV4-3 and TRBJ1-3; TRBD1 is a possible D gene (6 bases). Germline V gene lookup returns CDR1 LGHNA and CDR2 YSLEER. This CDR3 has 16 amino acids. V lost 0 bases and J lost 4, with 13 bases in between. As DNA, the CDR3 is TGCGCCAGCAGCCAAGAGTTTTCAGGGGCCGGAAACACCATATATTTT. It yields the protein CASSQEFSGAGNTIYF.

The gene calls are TRBV5-1 and TRBJ1-2; no definite D call. Trimming removed 0 bases from V and 6 bases from J, with 12 bases in between. CDR3 length equals 14 residues. Looked up from germline, CDR1 is SGHRS and CDR2 is YFSETQ. CDR3 in amino acids: CASSLAAGENGYTF. In DNA form, the CDR3 reads TGCGCCAGCAGCTTGGCTGCGGGCGAGAATGGCTACACCTTC.

The sample holds a few counts of this clonotype. J is TRBJ2-7 and V is TRBV25-1; TRBD1 is a possible D gene (6 bases). Between the trimmed V and J ends, which lost 9 bases and 6 bases, there was a span of 15 bases. From germline, CDR1 is MGHDK and CDR2 SYGVNS. The CDR3 has 12 amino acids. The CDR3 DNA reads as TGTGCCAGTCGAGAACAGGGAACCGAGCAGTACTTC. As protein: CASREQGTEQYF.

This clonotype has just a few counts. The V gene is TRBV7-9, the J gene TRBJ1-1, with D perhaps matching TRBD1 (5 bases). Trimming stripped 5 bases from V and 7 bases from J, with 17 bases between. There are 14 residues in the CDR3. The germline gives CDR1 SEHNR, CDR2 FQNEAQ (reference sequence). CDR3 nucleotides: TGTGCCAGCAGCCCCCACCTCGACAGTTTTGAAGCTTTCTTT. This codes for CASSPHLDSFEAFF. Complete variable domain (other parts from reference TRBV7-9 and TRBJ1-1): DTGVSQNPRHKITKRGQNVTFRCDPISEHNRLYWYRQTLGQGPEFLTYFQNEAQLEKSRLLSDRFSAERPKGSFSTLEIQRTEQGDSAMYLCASSPHLDSFEAFFGQGTRLTVV.

This sequence joins TRBV2 and TRBJ2-7; D possibly corresponds to TRBD1 (6 bases). The V gene's germline CDR1 is SNHLY and CDR2 FYNNEI. The CDR3 length is 14 residues. Between the trimmed V and J ends, which lost 3 bases and 2 bases, there was a span of 11 bases. CDR3 residues: CASSEGHGTYEQYV. CDR3 in DNA: TGTGCCAGCAGTGAGGGACACGGCACCTACGAGCAGTACGTC.

The V and J genes are TRBV5-6 and TRBJ1-6; the match to TRBD1 covers 7 bases. V lost 4 bases to trimming and J lost 3 bases; unmatched junction nucleotides: 7. CDR1 is SGHDT, CDR2 YYEEEE, per germline. This CDR3 region has 16 residues. The CDR3 DNA reads TGTGCCAGCAGCCCGGCCGGGACAGACTATAATTCACCCCTCCACTTT. Amino acids: CASSPAGTDYNSPLHF.